This note documents a single T cell receptor (beta chain) sequence. What it binds is not known. Samples came from healthy bone marrow donors. PCR was performed using 60 Vbeta and 13 Jbeta primers. Study processing details: In a later analysis, the count reached 76 million or so unique TCR beta chains, with roughly 12 million shared. This table comes from immunoSEQ multiplex PCR, and its TCRdb copy is limited to in-frame clones, with some not included. The DNA gave D and trimming, while V, J and clone size come from that table. The sample contains 150,000 to 200,000 clones, roughly 73% of which appear only once. Germline V gene lookup returns CDR1 SGHAT and CDR2 FQNNGV. V was clipped by 5 bases and J by 0 bases, with 9 bases between them. CDR3 length: 14 amino acids. The data were taken from a study of cytomegalovirus exposure and HLA in healthy donors. Study findings and constraints: Analyzed later, most CMV-associated TCR beta chains appeared HLA-restricted. The listing of roughly 160 TCR beta chains classed them as cytomegalovirus-associated.

Input material: PBMCs. The J gene is TRBJ2-3, the V gene TRBV11-2, with D maybe TRBD1 (6 bases). This TCR came from a middle-aged woman in good health and CMV-seropositive. CDR3 in DNA: TGTGCCAGCAGCCCGGACAGAAGCACAGATACGCAGTATTTT. Translating gives CASSPDRSTDTQYF.